These 19 T cell receptor beta chains came from one sample sequenced in a study of beta chain features in type 1 diabetes. General study results and limits: Among all four CD4+ subsets, Type 1 diabetes patients had TCRB CDR3s that were moderately but significantly shorter.

Every isolated RNA sample was fully reverse transcribed, so sequencing captured expressed TCRB transcripts. Profiling relied on immunoSEQ multiplex PCR, and the TCRdb table lists in-frame clones only, not all of them. The sample has around 300,000 clones, approximately 15% seen once. Their target antigens are unknown. Material: naive CD4+ T cells from blood. The receptors here all came from a man younger than 35 with type 1 diabetes.

The chain is built from TRBV6-4 and TRBJ2-1; D might be TRBD1 (6 bases). Trimming removed 2 bases at V and 4 bases at J, with 12 bases between. Germline assignment: CDR1 MRHNA and CDR2 SNTAGT. The CDR3 is 15 amino acids. The CDR3 DNA reads as TGTGCCAGCAGTGACATGGGGGCTAGGTACAATGAGCAGTTCTTC. Encoded protein: CASSDMGARYNEQFF.

The chain joins TRBV19 to TRBJ1-6; 8 bases agree with TRBD1. V was clipped by 6 bases and J by 7 bases; unmatched bases: 8. The CDR3 is made up of 15 amino acids. Per germline, CDR1 LNHDA and CDR2 SQIVND (reference sequence). The CDR3 loop is CASSSPGGSNSPLHF. The CDR3 DNA follows: TGTGCCAGTAGCTCTCCAGGGGGCAGCAATTCACCCCTCCACTTT.

This clone showed up just a few times. The rearrangement joins TRBV5-1 to TRBJ1-6; TRBD1 might be the D (5 bases). Deletions cut 0 bases from V and 7 bases from J, with 8 bases between. CDR1 SGHRS and CDR2 YFSETQ come from the germline V gene. The CDR3 covers 14 residues. CDR3 coding DNA: TGCGCCAGCAGCTTGGAAAGGGGCAATTCACCCCTCCACTTT. Translation: CASSLERGNSPLHF.

This chain links TRBV28 with TRBJ2-7; D might be TRBD2 (5 bases). CDR3 size: 15 residues. CDR1 is MDHEN, CDR2 SYDVKM, per germline. The V gene lost 1 base and the J gene lost 7 bases, with 17 bases spanning the gap. The CDR3 bases are TGTGCCAGCAGTTTATCGCCTCTGGCGGGCGGGGAGCAGTACTTC. Amino acid sequence: CASSLSPLAGGEQYF.

This rearrangement joins TRBV5-1 to TRBJ1-5; D may be TRBD1 (6 bases). Germline loops: CDR1 SGHRS, CDR2 YFSETQ. CDR3 length: 13 amino acids. V was trimmed by 4 bases and J by 7 bases, leaving 12 bases between them. CDR3 sequence reads: CASSQQGEQPQHF. As DNA, the CDR3 is TGCGCCAGCAGCCAACAGGGAGAACAGCCCCAGCATTTT.

This clone was observed a handful of times. The CDR3 region is CSVGFLLKSNYGYTF. CDR3 coding DNA: TGCAGCGTTGGGTTCTTGCTAAAGAGTAACTATGGCTACACCTTC. The gene calls are TRBV29-1 and TRBJ1-2; D is unclear. From germline, CDR1 is SQVTM and CDR2 ANQGSEA. This CDR3 is 15 amino acids long. V lost 4 bases, J lost 1 base, and 16 bases lay in between.

The rearrangement uses TRBV20-1 and TRBJ2-1, with D possibly being TRBD1 (5 bases). The CDR3 contains 11 residues. CDR1 is DFQATT, CDR2 SNEGSKA, per germline (reference sequence). The ends were cut back, 3 bases at V and 10 bases at J, with 10 bases in the middle. The CDR3 DNA follows: TGCAGTGCTAGTTACAGGCACGAGCAGTTCTTC. Amino acids: CSASYRHEQFF.

This clone showed up just once. The chain uses TRBV28 and TRBJ2-7; 11 nucleotides align to TRBD2. The J segment lost 6 bases and the V segment lost 2 bases, leaving 3 bases of the junction unmatched. The CDR3 runs to 14 residues. CDR1 is MDHEN, CDR2 SYDVKM, per germline. CDR3 sequence: CASSLRLAGTEQYF. CDR3 nucleotide sequence: TGTGCCAGCAGTTTAAGACTAGCGGGGACCGAGCAGTACTTC.

This clone was counted a few times. CDR3 amino acids: CASSVVGRANTGELFF. The CDR3 region has the DNA TGTGCCAGCAGCGTAGTGGGCAGGGCCAACACCGGGGAGCTGTTTTTT. The chain carries TRBV9 and TRBJ2-2; perhaps TRBD1 as D (5 bases). The V gene's germline CDR1 is SGDLS and CDR2 YYNGEE. The V gene lost 0 bases and the J gene lost 2 bases, with 11 bases spanning the gap. The CDR3 extends over 16 amino acids.

This chain uses TRBV18 with TRBJ1-1, with TRBD1 matching 10 bases. The V gene's germline CDR1 is KGHSH and CDR2 LQKENI. The CDR3 contains 15 residues. V lost 4 bases and J lost 4; bases outside the gene matches: 6. CDR3: CASSLRQGASTEAFF. The CDR3 bases are TGTGCCAGCTCACTAAGACAGGGGGCTAGCACTGAAGCTTTCTTT.

This sequence joins TRBV29-1 and TRBJ2-7; TRBD2 aligns across 8 bases. Germline lookup yields CDR1 SQVTM and CDR2 ANQGSEA. The junction had 11 bases not matched to a gene; V was cut back by 4 bases and J by 6 bases. This CDR3 has 14 residues. Here the CDR3 reads CSVGGLREVSEQYF. The CDR3 DNA sequence: TGCAGCGTTGGGGGTCTGCGGGAGGTCTCCGAGCAGTACTTC.

The chain employs TRBV7-2 and TRBJ2-3, with TRBD2 identical over 15 bases. Germline trimming cut 3 bases from V and 5 bases from J; bases unmatched to any gene: 6. The CDR3 totals 17 residues. Germline CDR1 SGHTA, CDR2 FQGNSA. CDR3 amino acids: CASSFWTSGGDGDTQYF. CDR3 nucleotide sequence: TGTGCCAGCAGCTTTTGGACTAGCGGGGGGGACGGAGATACGCAGTATTTT.

This clone turned up a few times. The chain combines TRBV25-1 with TRBJ2-7, with D possibly TRBD1 on 5 matching bases. The germline V gene has CDR1 MGHDK and CDR2 SYGVNS. There are 15 residues in the CDR3. V gave up 0 bases and J gave up 2 bases, with 11 bases separating them. CDR3 DNA: TGTGCCAGCAGTGAATATACAGGCCCTACCTACGAGCAGTACTTC. This sequence encodes CASSEYTGPTYEQYF.

This chain connects TRBV7-8 to TRBJ2-1; D is unclear. In germline, CDR1 is SGHVS, CDR2 FQNEAQ. The CDR3 covers 14 residues. Trimming pared 5 bases from V and 4 bases from J, leaving 12 bases between. The CDR3: CASSVRPGYNEQFF. CDR3 in DNA: TGTGCCAGCAGCGTTAGACCAGGTTACAATGAGCAGTTCTTC.

This clone was counted only a few times. J is TRBJ1-2 and V is TRBV19, with D perhaps matching TRBD1 (5 bases). Germline V gene lookup returns CDR1 LNHDA and CDR2 SQIVND (reference sequence). This CDR3 has 14 amino acids. Trimming pared 5 bases from V and 4 bases from J, leaving 14 bases between. The CDR3 loop is CASSLAGQGYGYTF. CDR3 in DNA: TGTGCCAGTAGTCTCGCAGGGCAGGGCTATGGCTACACCTTC.

This sequence joins TRBV4-1 and TRBJ2-5, with D perhaps matching TRBD2 (5 bases). The germline V gene has CDR1 MGHRA and CDR2 YSYEKL. V lost 1 base to trimming and J lost 0 bases, with 12 bases between them. The CDR3 spans 16 residues. The CDR3 region is CASSQVQRKDQETQYF. CDR3 DNA sequence: TGCGCCAGCAGCCAAGTACAGCGGAAGGACCAAGAGACCCAGTACTTC.

This clone was recorded a few times. The chain carries TRBV5-1 and TRBJ2-7; 7 bases align to TRBD1. Germline V gives CDR1 SGHRS, CDR2 YFSETQ. J was trimmed by 4 bases and V by 0 bases; bases with no gene match: 10. The CDR3 is 16 residues long. The CDR3 reads CASSLAFGQELYEQYF. The CDR3 region has the DNA TGCGCCAGCAGCTTGGCCTTCGGACAGGAGCTTTACGAGCAGTACTTC.

The chain combines TRBV2 with TRBJ1-5; D unclear. The CDR3 contains 12 residues. Between the trimmed V and J ends, which lost 6 bases and 2 bases, there was a span of 5 bases. CDR1 is SNHLY and CDR2 is FYNNEI in the germline V gene. The CDR3 region is CASRPGNQPQHF. The CDR3 coding sequence is TGTGCCAGCAGGCCGGGCAATCAGCCCCAGCATTTT.

The genes are TRBV7-2 and TRBJ1-1; D uncertain. This CDR3 has 13 residues. Germline CDR1 SGHTA, CDR2 FQGNSA. The V end lost 2 bases, the J end lost 4 bases, and 8 bases lay between the germline ends. In DNA form, the CDR3 reads TGTGCCAGCAGCTTAAAGGGAGGCACTGAAGCTTTCTTT. This encodes CASSLKGGTEAFF.